The source of this T cell receptor beta chain is a study of cytomegalovirus exposure and HLA in healthy donors. Overall study results and limits: Rare TCR sequences predominated, though certain public TCRs were found in many donors. Later, TCR association rates were found to vary by HLA locus, highest for DRB1 and lowest for HLA-C. The HLA-A and HLA-B alleles of most subjects were reportedly predicted accurately from TCR beta sequences.

On this clone itself: The antigen is unknown.

The CDR3 loop spans 13 amino acids. From germline, CDR1 is LNHDA and CDR2 SQIVND (reference sequence). V was pared by 1 base and J by 11 bases, with 12 bases between. The PCR ran on 60 Vbeta and 13 Jbeta primers. In the source study's methods: Later analysis identified 80 million to 85 million unique TCR beta chains, roughly 11 million shared. Produced via immunoSEQ multiplex PCR; TCRdb's table is partial and in-frame only. That table gives V, J and clone size, and the DNA gave D and trimming. The data show approximately 100,000 clones, 70% to 85% seen once. This chain connects TRBV19 to TRBJ1-5; unclear D gene. The receptor was isolated from a boy younger than 18 in good health and CMV-seronegative. Specimen: PBMCs. Here the CDR3 reads CASSIVAGGSQHF. As DNA, the CDR3 is TGTGCCAGTAGTATAGTGGCCGGAGGGTCCCAGCATTTT.